This T cell receptor beta chain is drawn from a study of T cells expressing NK-cell markers. Study in general: Within the sequenced cohort of eight donors, seven exhibited HCMV seropositivity and one was seronegative.

The V gene's germline CDR1 is MNHNS and CDR2 SASEGT. The CDR3 sequence is 16 residues long. 5'RACE template switching with UMIs generated TCR beta cDNA. TCRdb reprocessed the 5' RACE reads; each CDR3 protein has one entry and no DNA is given. This table holds 300,000 to 450,000 distinct CDR3 sequences. The chain joins TRBV6-1 to TRBJ2-2; TCRdb designates TRBD1, a call that cannot be tested without DNA. This TCR was sampled from a man aged 18-70 years in good health. Material: blood T cells: a sorted CD56 or NKG2C T cell subset, CD4+ or CD8+ T cells, or bulk PBMC T cells (not recorded which). CDR3 protein: CASSLARVKNTGELFF.